This T cell receptor beta chain was retrieved from a study of glioma-infiltrating T cells after dendritic cell vaccination. In the case of this clone: Relative to the germline gene, one junction end is altered; a read error may explain this.

The germline CDR1 and CDR2 sequences are SGHAT and FQNNGV. The CDR3 spans 12 residues. Time point defined: after dendritic cell vaccination, including at tumor progression/relapse. The table came from immunoSEQ multiplex PCR; TCRdb's copy has only in-frame clones and leaves some out. The repertoire holds about 58,000 clones, 85% to 90% seen once, with about 8.3% in the top ten. The sample was blood, taken after dendritic cell vaccination. This TCR was recovered from a human donor with glioblastoma. The rearrangement links TRBV11-2 to TRBJ2-5; no reliable D call. The CDR3, as DNA: TGTGCCGGCAGCACTCCGGAGAAGACCCAGTACTTC. It specifies CAGSTPEKTQYF.